This paragraph covers one T cell receptor beta chain sequence. Its antigen target is currently unknown. The input lacks base qualities; no much larger clone sits a single base away. The ViraFEST assay stimulated PBMC with viral peptide pools and then used TCR sequencing to identify antigen-specific CD4+ T cell clonotypes by expansion. After approximately eleven days of culture, CD4+ T cells were isolated with the EasySep CD4+ T cell isolation kit. PCR-confirmed SARS-CoV-2 infection had occurred in convalescent patients between March and December 2020, before the Alpha, Beta and Delta variants emerged in the United States. A few million PBMC per well were cultured in IMDM with approximately 5% human AB serum, roughly 11 IU/ml IL-2 and gentamicin, plus 10 ug/ml peptides. For the negative control culture condition, an HIV-1 Nef peptide pool was used. Half of the culture medium was replaced with fresh IL-2-containing medium on days 3 and 7. Unless otherwise noted, each peptide stimulation condition was cultured in triplicate wells. Using Ficoll-Paque Plus gradient centrifugation, PBMC were separated from whole blood and then either used fresh or cryopreserved at -140C. The QIAamp micro DNA kit was used to extract genomic DNA from the cultured CD4+ T cells.

This sample was taken from a study of vaccination effects on CD4 cells after COVID-19 (dated 2022 in TCRdb). As for the study more broadly: Two doses of either the BNT162b2 or the mRNA-1273 mRNA SARS-CoV-2 vaccine were administered to participants. In a couple of convalescent patients, pre-vaccine samples were collected 16 days and one week ahead of the first dose, 142 and 148 days after COVID-19 diagnosis. The full study included roughly 10 COVID-19 convalescent patients and a few SARS-CoV-2-naive healthy vaccine recipients. Cultures from other donors in the study were sequenced with the Oncomine TCR Beta short-read assay on an Illumina iSeq 100. The study compared SARS-CoV-2 spike-specific CD4+ TCR repertoires before and after mRNA vaccination in COVID-19 convalescent patients and infection-naive vaccine recipients.

General findings and caveats noted by the study authors: In convalescent patients, the post-vaccine spike-reactive repertoire was composed mainly of new vaccine-induced clones that were largely distinct from infection-induced clones. Marked clonal contraction was observed in both infection-induced and vaccine-induced clones at late post-vaccination timepoints, consistent with waning T cell responses. Only a small number of convalescent patients were included, and no early post-infection timepoints were available, which limited the study.

Library creation used the immunoSEQ multiplex PCR assay. DNA from the CD4+ T cells that had been cultured and isolated underwent TCR beta CDR3 sequencing. The study's processing was this. Non-productive TCR sequences were removed, reads were trimmed to the CDR3 region, and CDR3s of at least 7 amino acids were retained. Antigen-specific clonotypes were identified using the MANAFEST web app by comparison of expansion in peptide wells against reference cultures. For clones to be considered positive, expansion at FDR<0.05 versus reference and all other wells, an odds ratio above 5, and a frequency above 0.1% in two replicate wells were required. Clonotypes significantly expanded in SARS-CoV-2 spike wells and in at least one common cold coronavirus spike condition were defined as cross-reactive. Levenshtein distance calculated with the stringdist R package was used to assess CDR3 similarity, and unrooted trees were constructed with ape in R 3.6.1. Sourced from immuneACCESS, this table was stored by TCRdb with only in-frame sequences that have V and J called. A share of the clones is absent; for the studies checked, an unresolved V gene accounts for under half, and the remainder has no known explanation. V, J and clone size are taken as reported in that table, and D and trimming were inferred from the DNA itself. Here the sample has 55,000 to 90,000 clones; 65% to 85% occur a single time. Less than 6.5% of the sample lies in the top ten.

Sequences were derived from CD4+ T cells from PBMCs cultured with HIV peptides, sampled before COVID-19 vaccination. The sample's cell subset or site label, in plain terms: HIV-1 Nef peptide pool negative control/reference culture. This TCR was recovered from a human donor who had a prior SARS-CoV-2 infection.

The nucleotide sequence is TGTGCCAGCAGCCCTGGGACCCGTGTTTCCACAGATACGCAGTATTTT. Its protein reads: CASSPGTRVSTDTQYF. This chain is built from TRBV4-2 and TRBJ2-3; the D gene may be TRBD1 or TRBD2, since each aligns over 5 bases. Spanning cysteine to phenylalanine, the CDR3 consists of 16 amino acids. Only the CDR3 DNA is retained, 48 bases long and in frame from the first base. V is cut by 4 bases and J by 2 bases, and the space between the germline ends is 16 bases. Looking up the germline V gene yields CDR1 LGHNA and CDR2 YNFKEQ.